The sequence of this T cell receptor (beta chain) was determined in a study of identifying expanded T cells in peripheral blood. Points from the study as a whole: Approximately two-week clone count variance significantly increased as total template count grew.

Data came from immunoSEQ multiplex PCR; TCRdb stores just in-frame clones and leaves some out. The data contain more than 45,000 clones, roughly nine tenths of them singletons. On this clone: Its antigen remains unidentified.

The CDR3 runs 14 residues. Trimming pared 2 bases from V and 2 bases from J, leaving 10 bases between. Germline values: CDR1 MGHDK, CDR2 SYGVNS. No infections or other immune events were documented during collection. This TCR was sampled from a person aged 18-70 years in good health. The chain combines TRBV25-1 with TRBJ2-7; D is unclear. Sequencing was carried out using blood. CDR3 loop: CASSEAVVPYEQYF. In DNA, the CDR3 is TGTGCCAGCAGTGAAGCGGTAGTTCCCTACGAGCAGTACTTC.